Listed here are 24 T cell receptor beta chains from one sample, sequenced in a study of T cells in Graves' hyperthyroidism and ophthalmopathy. It was RNA transcripts that yielded the amplified TCR beta CDR3 regions. TCR CDR3 regions were first amplified by RT-PCR with HTBI primers. TCRdb re-called the multiplex PCR reads through MiXCR, storing one row per CDR3 protein. Of hundreds of thousands of distinct CDR3 sequences listed, 11% to 15% are singletons. The sample was blood. The receptors were sampled from a woman under 30 with Graves' hyperthyroidism.

This clonotype was counted many times. This chain connects TRBV28 to TRBJ2-7; 8 nucleotides agree with TRBD1. CDR3 size: 14 residues. J was trimmed by 2 bases and V by 6 bases; bases with no gene match: 6. Germline lookup yields CDR1 MDHEN and CDR2 SYDVKM. The CDR3 spells CASRHRDRTYEQYF. The CDR3 DNA is TGTGCCAGCAGACACCGGGACAGGACCTACGAGCAGTACTTC.

The sample holds many counts of this clonotype. The V gene is TRBV28, the J gene TRBJ1-1; 8 bases agree with TRBD1. CDR3 length: 15 amino acids. Germline V gene data show CDR1 as MDHEN and CDR2 as SYDVKM. The V gene end was trimmed by 5 bases and the J gene end by 3 bases; junction bases not matched to a gene: 8. DNA of the CDR3: TGTGCCAGCAGTGCCCGGACAGGGAGGCACACTGAAGCTTTCTTT. Its protein is CASSARTGRHTEAFF.

The CDR3 reads CASSYLTYVDRPNTEAFF. CDR3 in DNA: TGTGCCAGCAGTTACTTGACATACGTGGACAGGCCGAACACTGAAGCTTTCTTT. The chain employs TRBV6-2 or TRBV6-3 and TRBJ1-1; 7 nucleotides line up with TRBD1. Germline V gives CDR1 MNHEY, CDR2 SVGEGT. This CDR3 has 18 residues. V lost 1 base to trimming and J lost 1 base; unmatched junction nucleotides: 12.

This clonotype was seen many times. J is TRBJ2-3 and V is TRBV7-2; the D is unclear. Germline assignment: CDR1 SGHTA and CDR2 FQGNSA. V was cut by 5 bases and J by 6 bases, with 9 bases left in between. The CDR3 extends over 12 amino acids. The CDR3 coding sequence is TGTGCCAGCAGCCGGAAGGCCGATACGCAGTATTTT. Its protein is CASSRKADTQYF.

In this sample, this clonotype turned up many times. The chain joins TRBV27 to TRBJ2-1; 9 bases fit TRBD2. V lost 5 bases and J lost 6; bases outside the gene matches: 8. Germline V gives CDR1 MNHEY, CDR2 SMNVEV (reference sequence). CDR3 size: 15 residues. The CDR3 nucleotides read TGTGCCAGCAGTCCACTGGGACTAGCTTCCAATGAGCAGTTCTTC. As protein: CASSPLGLASNEQFF.

This clonotype came up many times. The chain links TRBV12-5 to TRBJ2-3; D perhaps matches TRBD2 (7 bases). The V end was cut by 6 bases, the J end by 1 base, with 17 bases between. This CDR3 contains 16 residues. Germline CDR1 is LGHNT and CDR2 is FRNRAP. The CDR3 sequence is CASGTGRLAGTDTQYF. The CDR3 coding sequence is TGTGCTAGTGGCACAGGGCGGCTAGCGGGCACAGATACGCAGTATTTT.

The table lists this clonotype with a few counts. V and J are TRBV6-5 and TRBJ2-1, with TRBD1 as a possible D gene (6 bases). Germline lookup yields CDR1 MNHEY and CDR2 SVGAGI. The CDR3 is 14 residues long. Trimming left V 0 bases short and J 7 bases short, with 10 bases between. The CDR3 nucleotides are TGTGCCAGCAGTTACTCCTCGAGGGGGAATGAGCAGTTCTTC. Its protein product is CASSYSSRGNEQFF.

This clonotype was observed at least ten times. The chain joins TRBV20-1 to TRBJ2-3, with 9 bases matching TRBD2. Germline CDR1 and CDR2: DFQATT and SNEGSKA (reference sequence). With 0 bases clipped from V and 3 bases from J, the junction kept 4 bases outside the gene matches. The CDR3 has 15 amino acids. Written as DNA, the CDR3 is TGCAGTGCTAGAGATGGGCTAGCGGGAACAGATACGCAGTATTTT. The encoded protein is CSARDGLAGTDTQYF.

The gene calls are TRBV4-1 and TRBJ2-6; D is possibly TRBD2 (6 bases). There are 17 residues in the CDR3. CDR1 and CDR2 from the germline V gene are MGHRA and YSYEKL. Trimming cost V 1 base and J 0 bases, with 10 bases left between them. CDR3: CASSQADGSSGANVLTF. The CDR3 DNA reads as TGCGCCAGCAGCCAAGCCGACGGGAGCTCTGGGGCCAACGTCCTGACTTTC.

This clonotype was recorded at least ten times. The rearrangement uses TRBV3-1 and TRBJ2-7, with D possibly being TRBD2 (6 bases). The CDR3 consists of 13 residues. Trimming took 4 bases from V and 4 from J, leaving 11 bases between them. Germline V gene sequence: CDR1 LGHDT, CDR2 YNNKEL (reference sequence). CDR3 region: CASSRGGAYEQYF. Here the CDR3 DNA reads TGTGCCAGCAGCCGCGGCGGGGCTTACGAGCAGTACTTC.

This clonotype was detected only a few times. This sequence joins TRBV20-1 and TRBJ1-2; 7 nucleotides line up with TRBD1. CDR3 size: 14 residues. V lost 5 bases to trimming and J lost 4 bases; unmatched junction nucleotides: 10. CDR1 is DFQATT, CDR2 SNEGSKA, per germline (reference sequence). The CDR3 loop is CSAPHRGGSYGYTF. The CDR3 DNA is TGCAGTGCTCCACACAGGGGAGGTAGCTATGGCTACACCTTC.

This clonotype was counted many times. The chain couples TRBV15 to TRBJ1-1; D unresolved. V lost 2 bases to trimming and J lost 1 base, with 11 bases between them. The germline V gene has CDR1 LNHNV and CDR2 YYDKDF (reference sequence). The CDR3 consists of 15 residues. DNA for the CDR3: TGTGCCACCAGCAGACTACAGCTGACGAACACTGAAGCTTTCTTT. It translates to CATSRLQLTNTEAFF.

This clonotype has only a few counts. J is TRBJ2-1 and V is TRBV24-1, with 9 bases identical to TRBD2. The CDR3 has 16 amino acids. V gave up 3 bases and J gave up 4 bases; unmatched junction bases: 6. Germline CDR1 and CDR2: KGHDR and SFDVKD. The chain's CDR3 is CATSDQHSGSYNEQFF. The CDR3 nucleotides are TGTGCCACCAGTGATCAGCATAGCGGGAGTTACAATGAGCAGTTCTTC.

This clonotype was seen more than once but under ten times. This sequence joins TRBV13 and TRBJ2-7; TRBD1 is a possible D gene (6 bases). Germline CDR1 and CDR2: PRHDT and FYEKMQ (reference sequence). V was shortened by 3 bases and J by 5 bases, with 17 bases between the two germline ends. This CDR3 is built from 15 residues. The CDR3 DNA is TGTGCCAGCAGCTTCCCAGGGGAAGGGCGGGACGAGCAGTACTTC. As protein: CASSFPGEGRDEQYF.

This clonotype has only a few counts. The rearrangement uses TRBV13 and TRBJ1-5; unclear D gene. This CDR3 has 14 amino acids. V was clipped by 0 bases and J by 6 bases, with 9 bases between them. The germline V gene encodes CDR1 PRHDT and CDR2 FYEKMQ (reference sequence). CDR3 region: CASSLGHGTQPQHF. The CDR3 bases are TGTGCCAGCAGCTTAGGCCATGGAACTCAGCCCCAGCATTTT.

This clonotype occurred many times. The gene calls are TRBV6-2 or TRBV6-3 and TRBJ2-7; no clear D gene. Germline V gives CDR1 MNHEY, CDR2 SVGEGT. The CDR3 is made up of 14 amino acids. Trimming pared 2 bases from V and 4 bases from J, leaving 12 bases between. DNA for the CDR3: TGTGCCAGCAGTTACATCGGTATTGGGTACGAGCAGTACTTC. Residues: CASSYIGIGYEQYF.

Many counts were recorded for this clonotype. This chain links TRBV2 with TRBJ1-2; D gene unclear. V lost 11 bases and J 0 bases, leaving 13 bases between the germline ends. The germline V gene encodes CDR1 SNHLY and CDR2 FYNNEI. The CDR3 length is 13 residues. The CDR3 is CAHPKSANYGYTF. The CDR3 DNA follows: TGTGCCCACCCTAAATCAGCTAACTATGGCTACACCTTC.

This rearrangement joins TRBV4-1 to TRBJ2-7; D not certain. V lost 1 base to trimming and J lost 6 bases, with 19 bases between them. The CDR3 spans 16 residues. In germline, CDR1 is MGHRA, CDR2 YSYEKL. DNA of the CDR3: TGCGCCAGCAGCCAAGTTACGGCAGCCTCCCCTGGCGAGCAGTACTTC. The encoded protein is CASSQVTAASPGEQYF.

This clonotype was detected a few times. The CDR3: CATSDFQWGNEQFF. CDR3 nucleotide sequence: TGTGCCACCAGTGATTTCCAGTGGGGCAATGAGCAGTTCTTC. The rearrangement joins TRBV24-1 to TRBJ2-1; D is unresolved. V was trimmed by 1 base and J by 6 bases, leaving 9 bases between them. The germline CDR1 and CDR2 sequences are KGHDR and SFDVKD. The CDR3 totals 14 residues.

This clonotype was detected only a few times. CDR3 loop: CSARRQGRAGELFF. The CDR3 region has the DNA TGCAGTGCTCGCAGACAGGGAAGGGCCGGGGAGCTGTTTTTT. The chain recombines TRBV20-1 with TRBJ2-2; 7 nucleotides agree with TRBD1. The CDR3 totals 14 residues. Trimming removed 5 bases from V and 6 bases from J; junction bases left unmatched: 9. Per the germline V gene, CDR1 is DFQATT and CDR2 is SNEGSKA (reference sequence).

This clonotype has more than one count but fewer than ten. The chain couples TRBV7-9 to TRBJ2-7; 10 bases match TRBD1. The CDR3 loop spans 17 amino acids. CDR1 and CDR2 (germline): SEHNR, FQNEAQ (reference sequence). After removal of 4 bases from V and 4 bases from J, the junction contained 13 bases not matched to a gene. Here the CDR3 reads CASSSSAGQGFVYEQYF. CDR3 in DNA: TGTGCCAGCAGCTCAAGCGCGGGACAGGGGTTTGTATACGAGCAGTACTTC.

This clonotype was seen ten or more times. J is TRBJ2-3 and V is TRBV10-3; 9 bases are a match to TRBD2. The J segment lost 0 bases and the V segment lost 4 bases, leaving 5 bases of the junction unmatched. Per germline, CDR1 ENHRY and CDR2 SYGVKD. The CDR3 runs 16 residues. As DNA, the CDR3 is TGTGCCATCAGTGGGGCGCTAGCGGGGAGCACAGATACGCAGTATTTT. Translated: CAISGALAGSTDTQYF.

This clonotype was counted ten times or more. The V gene is TRBV7-8, the J gene TRBJ2-5; D is undetermined. The CDR3 spans 13 residues. CDR1 is SGHVS and CDR2 is FQNEAQ in the germline V gene. The V end was cut by 1 base, the J end by 5 bases, with 8 bases between. CDR3: CASSLGNRETQYF. The CDR3 DNA sequence: TGTGCCAGCAGCTTAGGTAATCGGGAGACCCAGTACTTC.

At least ten counts were recorded for this clonotype. The rearrangement joins TRBV7-3 to TRBJ2-2, with D maybe TRBD1 (5 bases). The CDR3 loop spans 16 amino acids. CDR1 SGHTA and CDR2 FQGTGA come from the germline V gene. V dropped 0 bases and J dropped 4 bases, with 12 bases sitting between them. CDR3 sequence: CASSLTGVAVTGELFF. Here the CDR3 DNA reads TGTGCCAGCAGCTTAACAGGGGTCGCCGTCACCGGGGAGCTGTTTTTT.